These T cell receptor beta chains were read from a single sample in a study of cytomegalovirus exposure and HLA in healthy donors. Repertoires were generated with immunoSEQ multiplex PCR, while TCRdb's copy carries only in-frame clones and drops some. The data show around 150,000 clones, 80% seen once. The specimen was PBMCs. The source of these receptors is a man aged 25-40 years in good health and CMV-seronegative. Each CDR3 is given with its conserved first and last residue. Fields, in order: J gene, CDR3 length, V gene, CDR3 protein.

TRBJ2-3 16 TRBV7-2 CASSLRRDRGTDTQYF
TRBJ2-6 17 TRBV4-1 CASSLQWQSSGANVLTF
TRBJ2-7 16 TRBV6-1 CASSEDWPHTPYEQYF
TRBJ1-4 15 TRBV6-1 CASSVDTATNEKLFF
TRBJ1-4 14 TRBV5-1 CASSPGQGPEKLFF
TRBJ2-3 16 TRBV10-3 CAIKGEKGLATDTQYF
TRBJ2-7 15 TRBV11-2 CASSPQLAGAYEQYF
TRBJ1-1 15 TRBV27 CASSSQGASNTEAFF
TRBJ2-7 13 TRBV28 CASSLGTGYEQYF
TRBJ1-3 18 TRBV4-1 CASSQSDGTGPIGNTIYF
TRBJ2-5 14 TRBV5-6 CASSSLAGEETQYF
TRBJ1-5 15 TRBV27 CASSFGGYSNQPQHF
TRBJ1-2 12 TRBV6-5 CVSQGGAAGYTF
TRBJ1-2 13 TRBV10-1 CASSDAGGYGYTF
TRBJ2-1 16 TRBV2 CASSDTGTSGYNEQFF
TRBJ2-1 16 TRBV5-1 CASSLQGIGVGDEQFF
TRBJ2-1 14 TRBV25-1 CASRPGTARNEQFF
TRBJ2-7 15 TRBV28 CASSAPRQSSYEQYF
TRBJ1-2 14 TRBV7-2 CASSPQGNNYGYTF
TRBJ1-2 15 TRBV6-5 CASSYSRQGGYGYTF
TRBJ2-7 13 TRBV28 CASSFVGPYEQYF
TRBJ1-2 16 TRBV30 CAWSGYKDRGIYGYTF
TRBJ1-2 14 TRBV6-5 CASSPPGQLYGYTF
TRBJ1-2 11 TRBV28 CAGWGGDGYTF
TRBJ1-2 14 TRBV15 CATSRDREGIGYTF
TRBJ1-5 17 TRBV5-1 CASSLGTGGAGNQPQHF
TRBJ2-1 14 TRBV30 CAWSERGSHNEQFF
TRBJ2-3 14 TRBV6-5 CASSLQGLRDTQYF
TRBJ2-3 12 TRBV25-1 CASSEGGHTQYF
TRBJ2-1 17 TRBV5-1 CASSLRGILSSYNEQFF
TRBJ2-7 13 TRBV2 CASSDGGPYEQYF
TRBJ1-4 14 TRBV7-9 CASSLGGRNEKLFF
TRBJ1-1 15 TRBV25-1 CASSESGTADTEAFF
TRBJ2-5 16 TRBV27 CASSLWTSGSQETQYF
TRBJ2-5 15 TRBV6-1 CASSDRMGLQETQYF
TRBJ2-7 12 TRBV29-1 CSVGTSPYEQYF
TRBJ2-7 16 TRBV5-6 CDSSPRRTGSPYEQYF
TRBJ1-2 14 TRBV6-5 CASSLGTGGAGYTF
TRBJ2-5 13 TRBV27 CASTWTGGRTQYF
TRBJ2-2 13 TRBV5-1 CASSLRGSGELFF
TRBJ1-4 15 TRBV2 CASSAQGGSNEKLFF
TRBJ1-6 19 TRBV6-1 CASSASDSPNRNYNSPLHF
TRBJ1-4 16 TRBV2 CASSTGFPVRNEKLFF
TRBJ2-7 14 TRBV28 CASNRRPNSYEQYF
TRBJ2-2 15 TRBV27 CASSLRGPNTGELFF
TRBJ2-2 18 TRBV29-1 CSVEVSEGQGADTGELFF
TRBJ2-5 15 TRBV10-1 CASSEGQGPGETQYF
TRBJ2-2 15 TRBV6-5 CASSYWGGEVGELFF
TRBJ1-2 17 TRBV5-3 CARSLAKGTGVNYGYTF
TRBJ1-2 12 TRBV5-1 CATKGGLDGYTF
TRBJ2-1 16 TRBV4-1 CASAGGGRAAYNEQFF
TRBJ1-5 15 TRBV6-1 CASSVTGESNQPQHF
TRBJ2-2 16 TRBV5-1 CASSFEGGANTGELFF
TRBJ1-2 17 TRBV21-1 CASSKGGTGPFPYGYTF
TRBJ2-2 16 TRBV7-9 CASSLGTGPNTGELFF
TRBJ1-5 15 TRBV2 CASSDSTRGSQPQHF
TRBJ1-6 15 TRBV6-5 CASSYGRGGFSPLHF
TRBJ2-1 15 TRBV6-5 CASKEAGDSYNEQFF
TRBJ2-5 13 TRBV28 CASTTSGQETQYF